This T cell receptor beta chain was retrieved from a study of OX40 agonist ivuxolimab in advanced cancers. Study information: Partial responses were seen in three patients, one with hepatocellular carcinoma and two with cutaneous melanoma.

In the case of this clone: As yet, its antigen is unknown.

Germline V gene lookup returns CDR1 SQVTM and CDR2 ANQGSEA. The CDR3 runs to 15 residues. V was cut by 6 bases and J by 0 bases, with 17 bases left in between. General study points: CD4+ T cells averaged fewer expanded clones than CD8+ T cells.

Measured with immunoSEQ multiplex PCR; TCRdb has only the in-frame clones, and not every one. The sample lists tens of thousands of clones, more than 85% occurring once. The chain carries TRBV29-1 and TRBJ2-5; perhaps TRBD1 as D (6 bases). The sequencing used CD4+ or CD8+ T cells sorted from blood, collected in a trial of the OX40 agonist ivuxolimab. This receptor was identified in an adult with an advanced solid tumor such as melanoma, head and neck, liver or kidney cancer. CDR3 nucleotides: TGCAGCGTCCCCCCACTCGACAGGTACCAAGAGACCCAGTACTTC. It yields the protein CSVPPLDRYQETQYF.